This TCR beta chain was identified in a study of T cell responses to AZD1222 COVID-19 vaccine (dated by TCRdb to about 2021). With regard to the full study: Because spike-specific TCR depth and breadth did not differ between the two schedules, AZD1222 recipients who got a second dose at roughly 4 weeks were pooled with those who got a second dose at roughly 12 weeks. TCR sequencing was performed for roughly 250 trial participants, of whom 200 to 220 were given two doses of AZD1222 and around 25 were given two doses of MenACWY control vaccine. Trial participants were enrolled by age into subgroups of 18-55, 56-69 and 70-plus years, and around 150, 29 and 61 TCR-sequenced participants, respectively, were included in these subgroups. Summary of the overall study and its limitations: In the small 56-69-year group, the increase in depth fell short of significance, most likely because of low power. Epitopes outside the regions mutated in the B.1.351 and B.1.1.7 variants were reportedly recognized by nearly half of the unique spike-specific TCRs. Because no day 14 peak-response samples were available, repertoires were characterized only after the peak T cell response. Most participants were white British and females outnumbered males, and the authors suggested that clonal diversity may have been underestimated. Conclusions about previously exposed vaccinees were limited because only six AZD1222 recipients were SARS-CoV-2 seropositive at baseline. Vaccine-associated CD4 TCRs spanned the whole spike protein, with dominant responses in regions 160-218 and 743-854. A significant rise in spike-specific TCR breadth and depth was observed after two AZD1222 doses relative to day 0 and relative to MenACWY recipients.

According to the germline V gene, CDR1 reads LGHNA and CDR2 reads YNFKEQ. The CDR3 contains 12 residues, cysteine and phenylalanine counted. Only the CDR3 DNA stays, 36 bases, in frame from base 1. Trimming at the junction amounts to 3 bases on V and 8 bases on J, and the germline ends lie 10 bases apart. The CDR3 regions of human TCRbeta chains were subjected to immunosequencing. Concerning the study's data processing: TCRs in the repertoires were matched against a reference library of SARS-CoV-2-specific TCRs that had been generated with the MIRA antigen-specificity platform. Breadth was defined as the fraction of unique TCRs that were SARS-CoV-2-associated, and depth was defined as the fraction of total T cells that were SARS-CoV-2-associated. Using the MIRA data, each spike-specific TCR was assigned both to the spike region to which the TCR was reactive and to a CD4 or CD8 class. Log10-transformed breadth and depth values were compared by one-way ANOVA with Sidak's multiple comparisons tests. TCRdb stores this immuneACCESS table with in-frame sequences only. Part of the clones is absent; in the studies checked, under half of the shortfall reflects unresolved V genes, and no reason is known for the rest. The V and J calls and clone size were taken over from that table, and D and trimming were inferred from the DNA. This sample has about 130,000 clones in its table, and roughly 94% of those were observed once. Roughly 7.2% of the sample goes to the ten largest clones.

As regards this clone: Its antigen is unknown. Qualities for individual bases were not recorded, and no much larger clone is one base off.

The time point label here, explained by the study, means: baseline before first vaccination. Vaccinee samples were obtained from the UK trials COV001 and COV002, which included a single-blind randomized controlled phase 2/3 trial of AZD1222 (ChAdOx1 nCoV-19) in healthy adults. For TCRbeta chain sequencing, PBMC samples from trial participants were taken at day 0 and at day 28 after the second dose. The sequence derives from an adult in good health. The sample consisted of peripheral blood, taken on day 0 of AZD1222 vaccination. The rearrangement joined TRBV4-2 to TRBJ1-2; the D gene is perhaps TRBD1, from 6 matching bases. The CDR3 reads CASSQNRDGYTF. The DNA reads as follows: TGTGCCAGCAGCCAGAACAGGGACGGCTACACCTTC.